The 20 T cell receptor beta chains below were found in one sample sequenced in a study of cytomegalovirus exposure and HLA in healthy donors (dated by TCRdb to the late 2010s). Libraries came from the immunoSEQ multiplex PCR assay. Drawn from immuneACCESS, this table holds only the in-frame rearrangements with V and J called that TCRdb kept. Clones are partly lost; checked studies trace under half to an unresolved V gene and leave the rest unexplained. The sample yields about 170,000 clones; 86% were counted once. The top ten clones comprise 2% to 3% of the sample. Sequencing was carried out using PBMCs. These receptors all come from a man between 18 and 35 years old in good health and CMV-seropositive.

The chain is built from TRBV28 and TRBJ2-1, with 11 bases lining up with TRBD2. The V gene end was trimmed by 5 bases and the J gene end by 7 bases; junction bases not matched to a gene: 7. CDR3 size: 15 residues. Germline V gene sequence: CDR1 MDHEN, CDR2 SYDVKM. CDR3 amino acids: CASSRLAGIENEQFF. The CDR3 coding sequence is TGTGCCAGCAGTCGACTAGCGGGAATAGAAAATGAGCAGTTCTTC.

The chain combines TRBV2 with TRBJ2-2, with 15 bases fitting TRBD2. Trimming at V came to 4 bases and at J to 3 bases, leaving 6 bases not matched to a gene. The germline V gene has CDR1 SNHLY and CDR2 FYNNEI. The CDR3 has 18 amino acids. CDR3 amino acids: CASSARTSGGVDTGELFF. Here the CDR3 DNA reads TGTGCCAGCAGTGCCCGGACTAGCGGGGGGGTAGACACCGGGGAGCTGTTTTTT.

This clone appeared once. DNA for the CDR3: TGTGCCAGCAGTTACTCTGCCGGGAACACTGAAGCTTTCTTT. It specifies CASSYSAGNTEAFF. The chain recombines TRBV6-5 with TRBJ1-1; D ambiguous. Germline CDR1 is MNHEY and CDR2 is SVGAGI. V lost 0 bases to trimming and J lost 1 base, with 6 bases between them. The CDR3 has 14 amino acids.

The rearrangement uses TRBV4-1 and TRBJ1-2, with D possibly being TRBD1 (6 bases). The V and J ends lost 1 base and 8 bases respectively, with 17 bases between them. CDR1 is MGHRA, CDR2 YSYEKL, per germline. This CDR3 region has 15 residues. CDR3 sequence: CASSQGRTGFGGYTF. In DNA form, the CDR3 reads TGCGCCAGCAGCCAAGGCCGAACAGGGTTTGGGGGCTACACCTTC.

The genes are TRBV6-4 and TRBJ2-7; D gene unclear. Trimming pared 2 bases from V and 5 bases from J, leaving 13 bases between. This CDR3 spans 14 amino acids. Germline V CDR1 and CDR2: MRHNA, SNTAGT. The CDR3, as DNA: TGTGCCAGCAGTGACGCATTAAGCATCCACGAGCAGTACTTC. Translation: CASSDALSIHEQYF.

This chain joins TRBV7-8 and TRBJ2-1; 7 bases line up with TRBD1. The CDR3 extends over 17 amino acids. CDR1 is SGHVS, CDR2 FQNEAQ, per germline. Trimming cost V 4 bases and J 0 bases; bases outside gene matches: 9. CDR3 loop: CASSSRDRDPSYNEQFF. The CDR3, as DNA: TGTGCCAGCAGCTCGCGAGACAGGGATCCCTCCTACAATGAGCAGTTCTTC.

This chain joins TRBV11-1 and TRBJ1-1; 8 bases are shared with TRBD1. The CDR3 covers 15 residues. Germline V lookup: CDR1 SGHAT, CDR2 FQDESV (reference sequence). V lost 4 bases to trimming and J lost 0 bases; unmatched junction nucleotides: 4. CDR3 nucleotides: TGTGCCAGCAGCTCCTGGACAGGGATGAACACTGAAGCTTTCTTT. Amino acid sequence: CASSSWTGMNTEAFF.

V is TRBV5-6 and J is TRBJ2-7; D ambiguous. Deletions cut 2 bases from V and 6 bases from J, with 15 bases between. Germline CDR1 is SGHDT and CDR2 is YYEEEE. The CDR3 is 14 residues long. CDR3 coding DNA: TGTGCCAGCAGCTTTACCCTGGCCCCGGGCGAGCAGTACTTC. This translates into CASSFTLAPGEQYF.

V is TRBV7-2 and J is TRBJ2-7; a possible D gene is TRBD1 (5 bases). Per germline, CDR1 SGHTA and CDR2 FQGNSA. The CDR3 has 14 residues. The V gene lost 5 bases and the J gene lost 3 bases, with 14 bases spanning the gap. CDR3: CASSPQIQGYEQYF. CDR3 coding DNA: TGTGCCAGCAGCCCCCAAATCCAGGGCTACGAGCAGTACTTC.

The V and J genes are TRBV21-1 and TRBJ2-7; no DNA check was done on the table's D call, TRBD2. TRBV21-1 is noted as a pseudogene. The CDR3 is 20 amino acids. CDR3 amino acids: CASSKISSGLAGGGWDEQYF. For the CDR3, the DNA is TGTGCCAGCAGCAAAATAAGCTCCGGACTAGCGGGGGGGGGTTGGGACGAGCAGTACTTC.

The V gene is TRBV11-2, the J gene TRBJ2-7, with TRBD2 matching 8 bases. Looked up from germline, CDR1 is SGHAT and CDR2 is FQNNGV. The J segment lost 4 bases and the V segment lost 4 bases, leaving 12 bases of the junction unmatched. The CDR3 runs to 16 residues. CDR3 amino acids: CASSSSQGLDRYEQYF. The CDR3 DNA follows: TGTGCCAGCAGCTCATCCCAGGGACTAGACCGTTACGAGCAGTACTTC.

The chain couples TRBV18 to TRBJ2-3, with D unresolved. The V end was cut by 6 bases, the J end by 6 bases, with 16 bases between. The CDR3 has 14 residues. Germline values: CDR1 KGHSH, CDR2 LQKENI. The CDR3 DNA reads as TGTGCCAGCTCTCCTCCCGAGCCATCGGATACGCAGTATTTT. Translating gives CASSPPEPSDTQYF. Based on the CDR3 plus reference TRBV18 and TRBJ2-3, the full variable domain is NAGVMQNPRHLVRRRGQEARLRCSPMKGHSHVYWYRQLPEEGLKFMVYLQKENIIDESGMPKERFSAEFPKEGPSILRIQQVVRGDSAAYFCASSPPEPSDTQYFGPGTRLTVL.

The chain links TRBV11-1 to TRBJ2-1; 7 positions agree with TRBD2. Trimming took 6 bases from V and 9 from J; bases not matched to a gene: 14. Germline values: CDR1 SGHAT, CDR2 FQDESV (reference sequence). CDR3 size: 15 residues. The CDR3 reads CASSNRDYLWSEQFF. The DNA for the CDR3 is TGTGCCAGCAGTAACCGGGACTACCTGTGGTCTGAGCAGTTCTTC. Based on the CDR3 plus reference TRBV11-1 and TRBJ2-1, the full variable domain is EAEVAQSPRYKITEKSQAVAFWCDPISGHATLYWYRQILGQGPELLVQFQDESVVDDSQLPKDRFSAERLKGVDSTLKIQPAELGDSAMYLCASSNRDYLWSEQFFGPGTRLTVL.

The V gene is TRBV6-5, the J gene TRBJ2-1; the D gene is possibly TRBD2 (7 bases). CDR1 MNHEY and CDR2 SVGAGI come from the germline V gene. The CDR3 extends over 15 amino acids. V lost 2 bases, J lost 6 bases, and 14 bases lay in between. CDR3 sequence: CASSYVGGGINEQFF. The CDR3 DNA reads TGTGCCAGCAGTTACGTAGGGGGGGGTATCAATGAGCAGTTCTTC.

CDR3 amino acids: CASSATGVAYGYTF. The DNA of the CDR3 is TGTGCCAGCAGCGCAACAGGGGTGGCCTATGGCTACACCTTC. V usage is TRBV7-9 and J usage is TRBJ1-2; TRBD1 matches at 7 bases. With V trimmed by 5 bases and J by 4 bases, 7 bases remained unmatched. The CDR3 spans 14 residues. CDR1 SEHNR and CDR2 FQNEAQ come from the germline V gene (reference sequence).

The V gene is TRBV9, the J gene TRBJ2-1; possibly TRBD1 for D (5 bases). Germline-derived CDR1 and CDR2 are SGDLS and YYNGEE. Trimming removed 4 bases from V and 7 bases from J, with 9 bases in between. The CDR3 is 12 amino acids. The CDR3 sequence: CASSTRQNEQFF. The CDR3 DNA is TGTGCCAGCAGCACCCGACAGAATGAGCAGTTCTTC.

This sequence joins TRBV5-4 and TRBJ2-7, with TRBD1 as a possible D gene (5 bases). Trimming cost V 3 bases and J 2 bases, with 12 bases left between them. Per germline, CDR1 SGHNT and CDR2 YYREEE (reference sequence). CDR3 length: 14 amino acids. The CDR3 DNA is TGTGCCAGCAGCTCCTACAGGAACCCCTACGAGCAGTACTTC. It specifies CASSSYRNPYEQYF.

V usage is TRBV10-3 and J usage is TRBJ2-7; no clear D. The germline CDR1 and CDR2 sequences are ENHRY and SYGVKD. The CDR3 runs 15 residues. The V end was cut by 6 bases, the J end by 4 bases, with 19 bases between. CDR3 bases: TGTGCCATCAGGGGCCGGCAGAACATTTCATACGAGCAGTACTTC. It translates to CAIRGRQNISYEQYF.

CDR3 in DNA: TGTGCCACTCCCAACGGGGGGAGAGATGGCTACACCTTC. This encodes CATPNGGRDGYTF. The V and J genes are TRBV10-3 and TRBJ1-2; tentative D call: TRBD1 (5 bases). CDR3 length: 13 amino acids. Germline CDR1 is ENHRY and CDR2 is SYGVKD. V was shortened by 10 bases and J by 6 bases, with 18 bases between the two germline ends.

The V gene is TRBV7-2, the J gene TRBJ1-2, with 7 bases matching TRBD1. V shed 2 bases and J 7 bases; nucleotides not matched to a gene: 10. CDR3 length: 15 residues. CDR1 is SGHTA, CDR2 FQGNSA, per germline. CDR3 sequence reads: CASSLSGRGASGYTF. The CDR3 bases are TGTGCCAGCAGCTTATCCGGCAGGGGGGCCTCTGGCTACACCTTC.